Each of the 17 T cell receptor beta chains below was sequenced from the same sample in a study of T-cell memory formation after mild COVID-19. TCRdb redid the calling of the 5' RACE reads with MiXCR, one entry per CDR3 protein. Of 300,000 to 400,000 distinct CDR3 sequences in the sample, around 30% were seen once. The sequencing input was PBMCs or a T cell subset sorted from them (not recorded which). The receptors shown here come from an adult woman who had mild COVID-19 (a few samples of this study predate the infection). Cell type and time point are not known.

In this sample, this clonotype turned up a few times. The chain recombines TRBV11-2 with TRBJ2-4, with 8 bases aligning to TRBD2. CDR1 SGHAT and CDR2 FQNNGV come from the germline V gene. V shed 3 bases and J 16 bases; nucleotides not matched to a gene: 5. The CDR3 spans 11 residues. The CDR3: CASSLTSENYF. The CDR3 region has the DNA TGTGCCAGCAGCTTGACTAGCGAAAACTACTTC.

The chain has TRBV18 and TRBJ2-7, with a tentative D call TRBD2 (7 bases). In germline, CDR1 is KGHSH, CDR2 LQKENI. This CDR3 contains 13 residues. The germline V and J ends were trimmed by 5 bases and 1 base, with 9 bases remaining between them. The CDR3 nucleotides read TGTGCCAGCTCAAAGGGGGGGTCCTACGAGCAGTACTTC. Translation: CASSKGGSYEQYF.

The chain combines TRBV9 with TRBJ2-3, with 7 nucleotides matching TRBD2. This CDR3 comprises 16 residues. CDR1 and CDR2 (germline): SGDLS, YYNGEE. Unmatched junction bases numbered 5, after V lost 0 bases and J lost 1 base. CDR3 bases: TGTGCCAGCAGCGTAGCTGGCGGGGGAGGCACAGATACGCAGTATTTT. It specifies CASSVAGGGGTDTQYF.

This clonotype came up many times. The chain links TRBV29-1 to TRBJ2-1; tentative D call: TRBD1 (5 bases). Germline CDR1 reads SQVTM; CDR2 reads ANQGSEA. The CDR3 spans 11 residues. V lost 0 bases to trimming and J lost 9 bases, with 6 bases between them. The CDR3 nucleotides are TGCAGCGTTGAAGAACAGGTTGAGCAGTTCTTC. Translating it yields CSVEEQVEQFF.

This clonotype was observed a handful of times. V usage is TRBV20-1 and J usage is TRBJ2-5, with 11 nucleotides matching TRBD2. Germline CDR1 DFQATT, CDR2 SNEGSKA (reference sequence). There are 14 residues in the CDR3. V was clipped by 5 bases and J by 2 bases; unmatched bases: 4. CDR3: CSAPSGGNQETQYF. The CDR3 bases are TGCAGTGCTCCTAGCGGGGGGAATCAAGAGACCCAGTACTTC.

The chain couples TRBV30 to TRBJ2-1; D unresolved. The V gene's germline CDR1 is GTSNPN and CDR2 SVGIG (reference sequence). Between the trimmed V and J ends, which lost 1 base and 7 bases, there was a span of 8 bases. CDR3 length: 12 amino acids. Here the CDR3 reads CAWSGLDNEQFF. DNA for the CDR3: TGTGCCTGGAGTGGACTGGATAATGAGCAGTTCTTC.

CDR3 DNA: TGTGCCAGCAGACCCGGCAGGGCCTACGAGCAGTACTTC. Residues: CASRPGRAYEQYF. The J gene is TRBJ2-7, the V gene TRBV12-3 or TRBV12-4, with TRBD1 as a possible D gene (5 bases). The CDR3 spans 13 residues. Trimming pared 6 bases from V and 2 bases from J, leaving 11 bases between.

This clonotype was counted many times. The chain uses TRBV7-2 and TRBJ2-5; 11 positions agree with TRBD2. CDR3 length equals 16 residues. Germline-derived CDR1 and CDR2 are SGHTA and FQGNSA. Trimming took 5 bases from V and 1 from J; bases not matched to a gene: 6. The CDR3 protein is CASSLGTSGFQETQYF. In nucleotides, the CDR3 is TGTGCCAGCAGCCTAGGGACTAGCGGATTCCAAGAGACCCAGTACTTC.

This clonotype turned up a few times. The chain recombines TRBV4-1 with TRBJ2-2; maybe TRBD2 (6 bases). Trimming left V 0 bases short and J 3 bases short, with 20 bases between. The V gene's germline CDR1 is MGHRA and CDR2 YSYEKL. The CDR3 sequence is 19 residues long. The CDR3 DNA reads TGCGCCAGCAGCCAAGATTTGAGTTGGCAGCCGGGGGACACCGGGGAGCTGTTTTTT. Protein: CASSQDLSWQPGDTGELFF.

The V call is TRBV23-1, the J call TRBJ1-5; 8 bases line up with TRBD1. TRBV23-1 is an ORF for which the function is uncertain. Losses at the gene ends were 4 bases for V and 5 bases for J; bases not matched to a gene: 4. This CDR3 is built from 14 residues. CDR3 loop: CASSRRQGYQPQHF. Written as DNA, the CDR3 is TGCGCCAGCAGTCGGCGACAGGGGTATCAGCCCCAGCATTTT.

The chain has TRBV12-3 or TRBV12-4 and TRBJ2-3; 7 bases line up with TRBD1. This CDR3 is 14 amino acids long. V shed 5 bases and J 7 bases; nucleotides not matched to a gene: 9. The CDR3 sequence is CASSEAGGIYTQYF. In DNA, the CDR3 is TGTGCCAGCAGTGAGGCAGGGGGTATTTATACGCAGTATTTT.

This chain links TRBV5-6 with TRBJ2-1, with 7 bases matching TRBD2. The CDR3 length is 14 residues. The germline CDR1 and CDR2 sequences are SGHDT and YYEEEE. The ends lost 0 bases at V and 6 bases at J; junction bases unmatched: 3. Here the CDR3 reads CASSLVRTSNEQFF. CDR3 nucleotide sequence: TGTGCCAGCAGCTTGGTCCGGACTAGCAATGAGCAGTTCTTC.

The V and J genes are TRBV5-4 and TRBJ1-1; a possible D gene is TRBD1 (5 bases). Deletions cut 3 bases from V and 1 base from J, with 13 bases between. The CDR3 covers 15 residues. Germline loops: CDR1 SGHNT, CDR2 YYREEE (reference sequence). CDR3 sequence reads: CASSSGHTKNTEAFF. CDR3 DNA sequence: TGTGCCAGCAGCTCCGGACACACGAAGAACACTGAAGCTTTCTTT.

The chain recombines TRBV6-5 with TRBJ2-3; TRBD2 aligns across 7 bases. There are 15 residues in the CDR3. CDR1 and CDR2 (germline): MNHEY, SVGAGI. Trimming cost V 8 bases and J 9 bases; bases outside gene matches: 17. CDR3 bases: TGTGCCAGCGGTGGTCAAGCGGGGAATGTATACACGCAGTATTTT. The encoded protein is CASGGQAGNVYTQYF.

This chain connects TRBV24-1 to TRBJ2-2, with no clear D. CDR3 length: 13 amino acids. The V gene lost 5 bases and the J gene lost 3 bases, with 6 bases spanning the gap. The germline gives CDR1 KGHDR, CDR2 SFDVKD. The CDR3 sequence is CATSVGDTGELFF. The CDR3 coding sequence is TGTGCCACCAGTGTTGGGGACACCGGGGAGCTGTTTTTT.

In its sample, this clonotype was seen a few times. The chain recombines TRBV10-3 with TRBJ1-6; D not resolved. This CDR3 spans 14 amino acids. Trimming pared 5 bases from V and 9 bases from J, leaving 14 bases between. Germline V gene sequence: CDR1 ENHRY, CDR2 SYGVKD. The CDR3, as DNA: TGTGCCATCAGTCAGAACCTCGGAGGTTCACCCCTCCACTTT. It codes for CAISQNLGGSPLHF.

The chain combines TRBV9 with TRBJ2-7; TRBD1 aligns across 9 bases. The V segment lost 4 bases and the J segment 4 bases; nucleotides outside the gene matches: 3. This CDR3 comprises 13 residues. Germline V gene data show CDR1 as SGDLS and CDR2 as YYNGEE. The CDR3 DNA follows: TGTGCCAGCAGCATCGGACAGGGGTACGAGCAGTACTTC. Its translation: CASSIGQGYEQYF.